The 30 T cell receptor beta chains below come from one sample, sequenced in a study of shared clonotypes between healthy human individuals. Repertoires were generated with immunoSEQ multiplex PCR, while TCRdb's copy carries only in-frame clones and drops some. The data show about 1.5 million clones, with about 98% seen just once and around 0.47% held by the top ten. Sequenced material: naive CD4+ T cells sorted from blood. Subset here: CD45RA+ positively selected. Receptors were obtained from a man under 40 in good health.

The chain joins TRBV7-2 to TRBJ2-2; D is unclear. CDR3 size: 16 residues. Germline values: CDR1 SGHTA, CDR2 FQGNSA. Trimming pared 2 bases from V and 0 bases from J, leaving 10 bases between. The CDR3 reads CASSLWARANTGELFF. The CDR3 region has the DNA TGTGCCAGCAGCTTATGGGCTAGGGCGAACACCGGGGAGCTGTTTTTT.

The CDR3 region has the DNA TGTGCCAGCCAGAGGGGTACCCAAGAGACCCAGTACTTC. It encodes CASQRGTQETQYF. J is TRBJ2-5 and V is TRBV7-9; D might be TRBD1 or TRBD2, each matching 5 bases. The CDR3 has 13 amino acids. The V end was cut by 8 bases, the J end by 1 base, with 11 bases between. Germline CDR1 reads SEHNR; CDR2 reads FQNEAQ (reference sequence).

The V gene is TRBV5-1, the J gene TRBJ1-4; no clear D gene. Germline V gene lookup returns CDR1 SGHRS and CDR2 YFSETQ. CDR3 length: 14 amino acids. The V gene lost 4 bases and the J gene lost 4 bases, with 11 bases spanning the gap. Here the CDR3 DNA reads TGCGCCAGCAGCGAACTGGGCCGTAATGAAAAACTGTTTTTT. It encodes CASSELGRNEKLFF.

This clone was observed a single time. The rearrangement joins TRBV29-1 to TRBJ1-2; 9 positions match TRBD1. Germline trimming cut 2 bases from V and 8 bases from J; bases unmatched to any gene: 6. Germline V gene data show CDR1 as SQVTM and CDR2 as ANQGSEA. The CDR3 is 13 residues long. Written as DNA, the CDR3 is TGCAGCGTTGAACGAACAGGGGGCGGCGGCTACACCTTC. Its translation is CSVERTGGGGYTF.

Worth noting for this clone: The same CDR3 can be traced to other DNA sequences in this sample. CDR3 DNA: TGTGCCAGCAGCCGCAAGTACCAAGAGACCCAGTACTTC. Protein: CASSRKYQETQYF. V usage is TRBV27 and J usage is TRBJ2-5; no definite D call. Germline V gene lookup returns CDR1 MNHEY and CDR2 SMNVEV (reference sequence). This CDR3 comprises 13 residues. Trimming pared 6 bases from V and 0 bases from J, leaving 8 bases between.

The chain employs TRBV27 and TRBJ2-7, with D tentatively TRBD1 or TRBD2 (5 bases each). Germline V gives CDR1 MNHEY, CDR2 SMNVEV (reference sequence). V dropped 6 bases and J dropped 3 bases, with 15 bases sitting between them. The CDR3 is 14 amino acids. DNA for the CDR3: TGTGCCAGCAGCTCGATTCCGGGGCTCTACGAGCAGTACTTC. Protein sequence: CASSSIPGLYEQYF.

This chain joins TRBV10-3 and TRBJ2-7; no reliable D call. V gave up 1 base and J gave up 5 bases, with 6 bases separating them. This CDR3 has 12 residues. The germline CDR1 and CDR2 sequences are ENHRY and SYGVKD. CDR3 sequence reads: CAISEYDNEQYF. CDR3 sequence (DNA): TGTGCCATCAGTGAGTACGACAACGAGCAGTACTTC.

The table lists this clone with a count of one. This rearrangement joins TRBV11-2 to TRBJ2-2; D not certain. The CDR3 loop spans 13 amino acids. Germline assignment: CDR1 SGHAT and CDR2 FQNNGV. Trimming stripped 0 bases from V and 6 bases from J, with 5 bases between. DNA of the CDR3: TGTGCCAGCAGCTTAGAAGGGCCCGGGGAGCTGTTTTTT. As protein: CASSLEGPGELFF. Based on the CDR3 plus reference TRBV11-2 and TRBJ2-2, the full variable domain is EAGVAQSPRYKIIEKRQSVAFWCNPISGHATLYWYQQILGQGPKLLIQFQNNGVVDDSQLPKDRFSAERLKGVDSTLKIQPAKLEDSAVYLCASSLEGPGELFFGEGSRLTVL.

The gene calls are TRBV5-8 and TRBJ1-3; no clear D. CDR3 length: 14 residues. Trimming shortened V by 7 bases and J by 0 bases, and 11 bases separated the two germline ends. Germline lookup yields CDR1 SGHTS and CDR2 YDEGEE. CDR3 sequence: CASLPWSSGNTIYF. DNA for the CDR3: TGTGCCAGCCTTCCTTGGAGCTCTGGAAACACCATATATTTT.

V gene TRBV5-7 combines with J gene TRBJ2-7; no definite D call. TRBV5-7 is an ORF, and what it does is uncertain. The CDR3 is 12 amino acids. V dropped 4 bases and J dropped 4 bases, with 9 bases sitting between them. The chain's CDR3 is CASSLGFYEQYF. CDR3 DNA sequence: TGTGCCAGCAGCCTCGGATTTTACGAGCAGTACTTC.

The rearrangement links TRBV9 to TRBJ2-1; the D gene is possibly TRBD1 (6 bases). The CDR3 has 14 residues. Germline CDR1 SGDLS, CDR2 YYNGEE. The V and J ends lost 0 bases and 6 bases respectively, with 10 bases between them. The CDR3 region has the DNA TGTGCCAGCAGCGTAGGACAGGCGGCCAATGAGCAGTTCTTC. Encoded protein: CASSVGQAANEQFF.

The chain links TRBV5-8 to TRBJ2-3; 10 bases line up with TRBD2. The CDR3 contains 17 residues. Germline CDR1 and CDR2: SGHTS and YDEGEE. The trim removed 0 bases at V and 6 bases at J, leaving 10 bases unmatched. CDR3 sequence: CASSLGGPGLASDTQYF. DNA of the CDR3: TGTGCCAGCAGCTTGGGAGGACCGGGACTAGCGTCTGATACGCAGTATTTT. Supplemented by reference TRBV5-8 and TRBJ2-3, the full variable domain reads EAGVTQSPTHLIKTRGQQATLRCSPISGHTSVYWYQQALGLGLQFLLWYDEGEERNRGNFPPRFSGRQFPNYSSELNVNALELEDSALYLCASSLGGPGLASDTQYFGPGTRLTVL.

The chain uses TRBV5-4 and TRBJ2-7, with D possibly TRBD2 on 6 matching bases. With 9 bases removed from V and 0 bases from J, the gap between germline ends came to 13 bases. The CDR3 length is 13 residues. The V gene's germline CDR1 is SGHNT and CDR2 YYREEE (reference sequence). CDR3 sequence: CATQRASSYEQYF. CDR3 sequence (DNA): TGTGCCACGCAGCGGGCCAGCTCCTACGAGCAGTACTTC.

V gene TRBV7-2 combines with J gene TRBJ2-2, with 9 positions matching TRBD2. The junction had 11 bases not matched to a gene; V was cut back by 5 bases and J by 7 bases. The CDR3 has 16 amino acids. In germline, CDR1 is SGHTA, CDR2 FQGNSA. The CDR3 DNA reads as TGTGCCAGCAGCCAGACTAGCGGCCTGGTGAGCGGGGAGCTGTTTTTT. Its protein product is CASSQTSGLVSGELFF.

The rearrangement joins TRBV11-2 to TRBJ2-5; weak D call: TRBD2 (6 bases). The CDR3 consists of 14 residues. V lost 2 bases to trimming and J lost 5 bases, with 12 bases between them. CDR1 is SGHAT, CDR2 FQNNGV, per germline. The DNA for the CDR3 is TGTGCCAGCAGCTTAAGGATCCGGGAGGAGACCCAGTACTTC. Translation: CASSLRIREETQYF.

The rearrangement uses TRBV19 and TRBJ2-1; TRBD1 or TRBD2 may be the D gene (6 bases each). CDR1 is LNHDA and CDR2 is SQIVND in the germline V gene (reference sequence). The CDR3 is 16 residues long. V lost 6 bases and J lost 6, with 21 bases in between. CDR3 region: CASSYLQGRGVNEQFF. For the CDR3, the DNA is TGTGCCAGTAGCTACCTACAGGGCCGCGGGGTCAATGAGCAGTTCTTC.

This clone was detected only once. The rearrangement uses TRBV18 and TRBJ2-2; 11 bases line up with TRBD2. V trimming: 6 bases; J trimming: 6 bases; junction bases outside the gene matches: 15. CDR1 and CDR2 (germline): KGHSH, LQKENI. The CDR3 runs to 18 residues. In nucleotides, the CDR3 is TGTGCCAGCTCGCCGGATATGCTAGCGGGAGGAGGAGCCGGGGAGCTGTTTTTT. Its protein product is CASSPDMLAGGGAGELFF. Combining the CDR3 with reference TRBV18 and TRBJ2-2 gives the whole variable domain NAGVMQNPRHLVRRRGQEARLRCSPMKGHSHVYWYRQLPEEGLKFMVYLQKENIIDESGMPKERFSAEFPKEGPSILRIQQVVRGDSAAYFCASSPDMLAGGGAGELFFGEGSRLTVL.

V is TRBV5-1 and J is TRBJ2-7; 12 nucleotides agree with TRBD1. The germline V gene encodes CDR1 SGHRS and CDR2 YFSETQ. With 0 bases clipped from V and 6 bases from J, the junction kept 4 bases outside the gene matches. CDR3 length equals 15 residues. The chain's CDR3 is CASSLVGQGALEQYF. The CDR3 DNA reads as TGCGCCAGCAGCTTGGTGGGACAGGGGGCCCTCGAGCAGTACTTC.

V is TRBV30 and J is TRBJ2-6; no firm D call. Deletions cut 2 bases from V and 4 bases from J, with 9 bases between. CDR3 size: 14 residues. Germline CDR1 GTSNPN, CDR2 SVGIG (reference sequence). The CDR3 protein is CAWSWRSGANVLTF. The CDR3 DNA follows: TGTGCCTGGAGTTGGAGATCCGGGGCCAACGTCCTGACTTTC.

The chain employs TRBV2 and TRBJ2-1, with D possibly TRBD1 on 6 matching bases. CDR3 length: 13 residues. Germline-derived CDR1 and CDR2 are SNHLY and FYNNEI. The ends were cut back, 6 bases at V and 15 bases at J, with 21 bases in the middle. The CDR3, as DNA: TGTGCCAGCAGGGCGACAGGTCGGAAAGTGTGGTTCTTC. Amino acid sequence: CASRATGRKVWFF. The full variable domain, rest sourced from reference TRBV2 and TRBJ2-1, is EPEVTQTPSHQVTQMGQEVILRCVPISNHLYFYWYRQILGQKVEFLVSFYNNEISEKSEIFDDQFSVERPDGSNFTLKIRSTKLEDSAMYFCASRATGRKVWFFGPGTRLTVL.

Here the CDR3 reads CASSSGTGVFQPQHF. The CDR3 DNA reads as TGTGCCAGCAGCTCCGGGACAGGGGTTTTTCAGCCCCAGCATTTT. The chain links TRBV7-9 to TRBJ1-5; 10 nucleotides agree with TRBD1. The CDR3 consists of 15 residues. Losses at the gene ends were 4 bases for V and 6 bases for J; bases not matched to a gene: 6. Germline loops: CDR1 SEHNR, CDR2 FQNEAQ (reference sequence). Looking up the rest from reference TRBV7-9 and TRBJ1-5 gives the full variable domain: DTGVSQNPRHKITKRGQNVTFRCDPISEHNRLYWYRQTLGQGPEFLTYFQNEAQLEKSRLLSDRFSAERPKGSFSTLEIQRTEQGDSAMYLCASSSGTGVFQPQHFGDGTRLSIL.

Here the CDR3 DNA reads TGCAGCGTCCGGGACAGCACAGATACGCAGTATTTT. It is translated as CSVRDSTDTQYF. The chain recombines TRBV29-1 with TRBJ2-3; TRBD1 or TRBD2 may be the D gene (5 bases each). This CDR3 contains 12 residues. CDR1 SQVTM and CDR2 ANQGSEA come from the germline V gene. The germline V and J ends were trimmed by 6 bases and 0 bases, with 7 bases remaining between them.

Remarks on this clone: An end of the junction does not agree with germline; a read error may underlie this. The gene calls are TRBV7-7 and TRBJ2-2, with D unclear. Per germline, CDR1 SSHAT and CDR2 FNYEAQ (reference sequence). The CDR3 loop spans 13 amino acids. CDR3 sequence: CASSPRAAGELFF. Here the CDR3 DNA reads TGTGCTAGCAGCCCACGGGCCGCCGGGGAGCTGTTTTTT.

This chain links TRBV10-3 with TRBJ2-7; D may be TRBD1 (5 bases). V dropped 6 bases and J dropped 2 bases, with 14 bases sitting between them. Germline V gene sequence: CDR1 ENHRY, CDR2 SYGVKD. The CDR3 is made up of 14 amino acids. The chain's CDR3 is CAIRAGDSTYEQYF. The CDR3 region has the DNA TGTGCCATCAGGGCCGGCGACAGCACCTACGAGCAGTACTTC.

This chain connects TRBV5-1 to TRBJ1-1, with D tentatively TRBD1 (5 bases). V lost 2 bases to trimming and J lost 3 bases, with 11 bases between them. This CDR3 is built from 14 residues. Germline lookup yields CDR1 SGHRS and CDR2 YFSETQ. Here the CDR3 DNA reads TGCGCCAGCAGCTTTTCGGGGCCCCACACTGAAGCTTTCTTT. Its translation is CASSFSGPHTEAFF.

This clone appeared once. The chain joins TRBV7-2 to TRBJ2-7, with a tentative D call TRBD1 (6 bases). V was trimmed by 2 bases and J by 9 bases, leaving 20 bases between them. The germline V gene encodes CDR1 SGHTA and CDR2 FQGNSA. This CDR3 is 15 amino acids long. CDR3 sequence reads: CASSLRDRDTTGQYF. DNA for the CDR3: TGTGCCAGCAGCTTACGGGACCGGGACACTACGGGGCAGTACTTC.

The chain joins TRBV10-3 to TRBJ1-5, with D unclear. Trimming stripped 8 bases from V and 5 bases from J, with 22 bases between. The germline V gene encodes CDR1 ENHRY and CDR2 SYGVKD. This CDR3 is built from 16 residues. For the CDR3, the DNA is TGTGCCATCTTTCTAAAGACCCAAGAAGGCGATCAGCCCCAGCATTTT. Its protein product is CAIFLKTQEGDQPQHF.

V and J are TRBV19 and TRBJ2-1; maybe TRBD1 (6 bases). The V gene's germline CDR1 is LNHDA and CDR2 SQIVND (reference sequence). The CDR3 totals 15 residues. V was shortened by 7 bases and J by 3 bases, with 16 bases between the two germline ends. DNA of the CDR3: TGTGCCAGTACCACCCCAGGGGTTCACTACAATGAGCAGTTCTTC. Its protein is CASTTPGVHYNEQFF.

Comment on this clone: This CDR3 is also generated by other DNA sequences in the sample. Here the CDR3 DNA reads TGCAGCGTTGGTGGCTACACCTTC. This codes for CSVGGYTF. V usage is TRBV29-1 and J usage is TRBJ1-2; D remains unclear. Per the germline V gene, CDR1 is SQVTM and CDR2 is ANQGSEA. The CDR3 runs 8 residues. The V and J ends lost 4 bases and 7 bases respectively, with 1 base between them.

The rearrangement uses TRBV10-3 and TRBJ1-2, with 9 bases aligning to TRBD1. Unmatched junction bases numbered 4, after V lost 2 bases and J lost 0 bases. CDR1 is ENHRY, CDR2 SYGVKD, per germline. The CDR3 totals 16 residues. In DNA, the CDR3 is TGTGCCATCAGTGAGCCTGGACAGGGGACTAACTATGGCTACACCTTC. Residues: CAISEPGQGTNYGYTF.